This TCR beta chain comes out of a study of shared clonotypes between healthy human individuals. Broader study findings: Naive CD4 clonotypes overlapped across several donors at roughly 4.5%.

The assay was immunoSEQ multiplex PCR, and TCRdb's table has in-frame clones only and misses some. The sample holds some 2.3 million clones; just over 90% are singletons and the top ten take 0.39%. V was clipped by 0 bases and J by 12 bases; unmatched bases: 8. CDR1 and CDR2 from the germline V gene are KGHSH and LQKENI. The CDR3 covers 15 residues. About this clone itself: Its specificity is unknown.

Every donor, a Caucasian adult, lived in Nashville, Tennessee. This chain links TRBV18 with TRBJ2-1, with 10 bases lining up with TRBD1. The sample consisted of naive CD4+ T cells from PBMCs. Noted subset: CD45RA+ positively selected. This clonotype was obtained from a man between 18 and 29 years old in good health. Some clones in this sample may be carry-over from other donors' samples. The DNA for the CDR3 is TGTGCCAGCTCACCACCAAGGGACAGGGGCGATCGGCAGTTCTTC. It codes for CASSPPRDRGDRQFF.